This is a list of T cell receptor beta chains from one sample in a study of OX40 agonist ivuxolimab in advanced cancers. TCRdb keeps only in-frame clones here, not all; method: immunoSEQ multiplex PCR. The sample holds around 40,000 clones; about 82% are singletons and the top ten take less than 3.5%. The sequencing used CD4+ or CD8+ T cells sorted from blood, collected in a trial of the OX40 agonist ivuxolimab. The receptor source for this set is an adult with an advanced solid tumor such as melanoma, head and neck, liver or kidney cancer. CDR3s include the opening cysteine and the closing phenylalanine or tryptophan. A D gene is named only where the DNA matches it firmly. A clone size is listed for some rows: how often the clone was seen (once, few, many), or a class if it is expanded.

>NA|TRBJ1-2|NA|TRBV28
CASSLDPGLYGYTF
TGTGCCAGCAGTTTAGATCCAGGGCTCTATGGCTACACCTTC
>NA|TRBJ2-3|NA|TRBV11-2
CASSSGLRTDTQYF
TGTGCCAGCAGCTCTGGACTGCGCACAGATACGCAGTATTTT
>NA|TRBJ1-6|NA|TRBV28
CASLITAGHSPLHF
TGTGCCAGCCTCATAACGGCAGGTCATTCACCCCTCCACTTT
>NA|TRBJ1-1|TRBD1|TRBV6-6
CASSAQGARDTEAFF
TGTGCCAGCAGTGCCCAGGGGGCGAGGGACACTGAAGCTTTCTTT
>NA|TRBJ2-7|NA|TRBV5-4
CASINGPSSAEQYF
TGTGCCAGCATCAATGGCCCCAGCTCCGCCGAGCAGTACTTC
>NA|TRBJ2-3|NA|TRBV5-4
CASSLGFEFGTDTQYF
TGTGCCAGCAGCTTGGGCTTCGAATTCGGCACAGATACGCAGTATTTT
>NA|TRBJ1-1|TRBD1|TRBV19
CASSRGQATTEAFF
TGTGCCAGTAGCCGGGGACAGGCGACGACTGAAGCTTTCTTT
>NA|TRBJ2-2|NA|TRBV4-1
CASSQGVLTLTGELFF
TGCGCCAGCAGCCAGGGAGTATTGACCCTCACCGGGGAGCTGTTTTTT
>NA|TRBJ1-1|NA|TRBV2
CASRDINTEAFF
TGTGCCAGCAGGGACATTAACACTGAAGCTTTCTTT
>NA|TRBJ2-5|TRBD1|TRBV11-3
CASSLGSGTEETQYF
TGTGCCAGCAGCTTAGGGAGTGGGACAGAAGAGACCCAGTACTTC
>NA|TRBJ2-2|NA|TRBV7-9
CASSLMGGVPTGELFF
TGTGCCAGCAGCTTAATGGGCGGGGTCCCGACCGGGGAGCTGTTTTTT
>NA|TRBJ2-3|TRBD2|TRBV10-3
CAISGTSGSSDTQYF
TGTGCCATCAGTGGGACTAGCGGGAGTTCAGATACGCAGTATTTT
>NA|TRBJ2-5|NA|TRBV5-6
CASSLVSRETQYF
TGTGCCAGCAGCTTAGTTTCGAGGGAGACCCAGTACTTC
>NA|TRBJ1-1|NA|TRBV19
CASTPRTGSEAFF
TGTGCCAGTACCCCCCGGACGGGCTCTGAAGCTTTCTTT
>NA|TRBJ2-5|TRBD2|TRBV5-4
CASSPYLAGGETQYF
TGTGCCAGCAGCCCGTATCTAGCGGGAGGAGAGACCCAGTACTTC
>NA|TRBJ1-5|TRBD1|TRBV23-1
CASSQSGTGRNQPQHF
TGCGCCAGCAGTCAAAGCGGGACAGGGAGGAATCAGCCCCAGCATTTT
>NA|TRBJ2-1|NA|TRBV11-3
CASSSTKGRRSYNEQFF
TGTGCCAGCAGCTCAACGAAGGGACGCCGCTCCTACAATGAGCAGTTCTTC
>NA|TRBJ2-5|TRBD2|TRBV7-9
CASSSSGSSRGETQYF
TGTGCCAGCAGCTCTAGCGGGAGTTCTAGGGGAGAGACCCAGTACTTC
>NA|TRBJ2-3|NA|TRBV19
CASSFTDTQYF
TGTGCCAGTAGTTTCACAGATACGCAGTATTTT
>NA|TRBJ2-1|NA|TRBV18
CASSPLGRDEQFF
TGTGCCAGCTCACCACTGGGACGGGATGAGCAGTTCTTC
>NA|TRBJ2-6|NA|TRBV18
CASSRGLSGANVLTF
TGTGCCAGCTCTCGAGGGCTCTCTGGGGCCAACGTCCTGACTTTC
>NA|TRBJ2-7|NA|TRBV13
CASSLGGLGYEQYF
TGTGCCAGCAGCTTAGGGGGGTTGGGGTACGAGCAGTACTTC
>NA|TRBJ2-7|NA|TRBV2
CASSGQGSFYEQYF
TGTGCCAGCAGTGGGCAGGGAAGTTTCTACGAGCAGTACTTC
>NA|TRBJ1-2|NA|TRBV10-2
CASTPTGEAGRGYTF
TGCGCCAGCACCCCGACTGGAGAGGCCGGAAGGGGCTACACCTTC
>medium-sized|TRBJ2-1|TRBD2|TRBV11-2
CASSLELAGGFNEQFF
TGTGCCAGCAGCTTAGAGCTAGCGGGAGGGTTTAATGAGCAGTTCTTC
>NA|TRBJ1-5|TRBD1|TRBV19
CASRRQGGSSNQPQHF
TGTGCCAGTAGGAGACAGGGAGGTAGTAGCAATCAGCCCCAGCATTTT
>once|TRBJ2-7|TRBD2|TRBV11-1
CASSLNLAGTSYEQYF
TGTGCCAGCAGCTTAAATCTAGCGGGGACCTCCTACGAGCAGTACTTC
>NA|TRBJ2-5|TRBD2|TRBV14
CASSQPGLAGGETQYF
TGTGCCAGCAGCCAGCCGGGACTAGCGGGAGGAGAGACCCAGTACTTC
>NA|TRBJ2-7|TRBD1|TRBV18
CASSLGQGDEQYF
TGTGCCAGCTCACTGGGACAGGGCGACGAGCAGTACTTC
>NA|TRBJ2-7|NA|TRBV7-6
CASSPDRYSYEQYF
TGTGCCAGCAGCCCAGACCGATACTCCTACGAGCAGTACTTC
>NA|TRBJ2-7|TRBD2|TRBV15
CATSTDRLAGVYEQYF
TGTGCCACCAGCACTGACCGACTAGCGGGAGTCTACGAGCAGTACTTC
>NA|TRBJ1-4|NA|TRBV7-8
CASSPRTRRDEKLFF
TGTGCCAGCAGCCCCCGGACGAGGCGCGATGAAAAACTGTTTTTT
>NA|TRBJ1-1|NA|TRBV7-9
CASSRFDKEAFF
TGTGCCAGCAGCCGTTTCGACAAAGAAGCTTTCTTT
>NA|TRBJ2-5|NA|TRBV10-3
CAIAGQSQETQYF
TGTGCCATCGCAGGACAGTCCCAAGAGACCCAGTACTTC
>once|TRBJ1-2|TRBD1|TRBV18
CASSPLQGTYEGYTF
TGTGCCAGCTCACCCTTACAGGGGACCTATGAAGGCTACACCTTC
>NA|TRBJ1-3|NA|TRBV6-6
CASRRTGSSGNTIYF
TGTGCCAGCAGAAGAACAGGCAGCTCTGGAAACACCATATATTTT
>once|TRBJ2-5|TRBD2|TRBV5-6
CASSRVSGSGETQYF
TGTGCCAGCAGCCGGGTTAGCGGGAGTGGCGAGACCCAGTACTTC
>NA|TRBJ2-1|TRBD1|TRBV29-1
CSVEGGQGRNNEQFF
TGCAGCGTTGAAGGGGGACAGGGACGAAACAATGAGCAGTTCTTC
>NA|TRBJ2-3|NA|TRBV19
CASSRRTNTYTDTQYF
TGTGCCAGTAGTAGACGGACAAACACCTACACAGATACGCAGTATTTT
>NA|TRBJ1-4|NA|TRBV2
CASSGPQARMLFF
TGTGCCAGCAGTGGCCCTCAGGCGCGTATGCTGTTTTTT
>NA|TRBJ1-5|NA|TRBV7-9
CAVQEGGNQPQHF
TGTGCCGTCCAAGAGGGGGGCAATCAGCCCCAGCATTTT
>few|TRBJ1-2|NA|TRBV10-3
CAIRLTGSDYTF
TGTGCCATCAGACTAACAGGATCTGACTACACCTTC
>NA|TRBJ2-5|TRBD2|TRBV19
CASSMMPRAGGETQYF
TGTGCCAGTAGTATGATGCCCAGGGCGGGAGGAGAGACCCAGTACTTC
>NA|TRBJ2-3|TRBD2|TRBV19
CASSISSGNTDTQYF
TGTGCCAGTAGTATCTCTAGCGGAAACACAGATACGCAGTATTTT
>NA|TRBJ1-1|NA|TRBV30
CAWSLQGNTEAFF
TGTGCCTGGAGCTTACAGGGGAACACTGAAGCTTTCTTT
>NA|TRBJ1-1|TRBD1|TRBV19
CASSMGQASTEAFF
TGTGCCAGTAGTATGGGACAGGCGAGCACTGAAGCTTTCTTT
>few|TRBJ2-3|NA|TRBV10-1
CASHTASERSTDTQYF
TGCGCCAGTCATACGGCGTCCGAAAGGTCCACAGATACGCAGTATTTT
>NA|TRBJ1-1|TRBD1|TRBV7-3
CASSRAGGNTEAFF
TGTGCCAGCAGCCGAGCAGGGGGGAACACTGAAGCTTTCTTT
>NA|TRBJ2-1|TRBD1|TRBV28
CASSIGTGYNEQFF
TGTGCCAGCAGTATCGGGACAGGGTATAATGAGCAGTTCTTC
>NA|TRBJ2-7|NA|TRBV10-3
CASSSFLNIYEQYF
TGTGCCAGTTCTAGCTTTTTAAATATCTACGAGCAGTACTTC
>few|TRBJ1-2|TRBD1|TRBV7-2
CASSRTGTNYGYTF
TGTGCCAGCAGCCGGACAGGGACCAACTATGGCTACACCTTC
>NA|TRBJ2-3|NA|TRBV7-9
CASSSGSADTQYF
TGTGCCAGCAGCTCTGGATCCGCAGATACGCAGTATTTT
>NA|TRBJ1-2|NA|TRBV19
CASTRTVYGYTF
TGTGCCAGTACAAGGACAGTCTATGGCTACACCTTC
>NA|TRBJ2-1|NA|TRBV5-1
CASSFVVGNNEQFF
TGCGCCAGCAGCTTTGTCGTCGGAAACAATGAGCAGTTCTTC
>NA|TRBJ1-2|NA|TRBV6-1
CASSEAPQSYGYTF
TGTGCCAGCAGTGAAGCTCCACAGAGCTATGGCTACACCTTC
>NA|TRBJ2-5|NA|TRBV5-6
CASSLVRRQETQYF
TGTGCCAGCAGCTTGGTTCGTCGACAAGAGACCCAGTACTTC
>NA|TRBJ1-2|NA|TRBV5-5
CASSLLGDHYGYTF
TGTGCCAGCAGCTTGTTAGGGGACCACTATGGCTACACCTTC
>NA|TRBJ2-1|NA|TRBV6-4
CASSDSIHDNEQFF
TGTGCCAGCAGTGACTCGATACACGACAATGAGCAGTTCTTC
>few|TRBJ2-5|TRBD2|TRBV2
CASNRGLAGSVETQYF
TGTGCCAGCAACCGGGGCCTAGCGGGAAGCGTAGAGACCCAGTACTTC
>NA|TRBJ2-3|TRBD2|TRBV7-9
CASSLALGAGGDTDTQYF
TGTGCCAGCAGCTTAGCGCTTGGAGCGGGAGGTGACACAGATACGCAGTATTTT